Sequencing of this T cell receptor (beta chain) was carried out in a study of molecular identifiers for immune sequencing clone quantification. On the study more broadly: Replicates split RNA from around 20,000 or 100,000 naive CD8 cells five ways, and the researchers sequenced four portions.

V shed 5 bases and J shed 3 bases, with 14 bases lying between them. The germline V gene encodes CDR1 SNHLY and CDR2 FYNNEI. The CDR3 length is 14 residues. With RNA at 10%, 30% or 50%, naive CD8 libraries came from roughly 18,000 to 920,000 sorted cells. Researchers sorted naive CD8 T cells as cells that were CD8+CD4-CCR7+CD45RA+. Making the bulk TCR libraries relied on previously described methods and listed TCR primers. Using its own MiXCR run on the PCR reads, TCRdb lists one record per CDR3 protein. The sample has some 93,000 distinct CDR3 sequences, 21% seen once. This clonotype has ten or more counts.

V gene TRBV2 combines with J gene TRBJ2-7; D ambiguous. Sequencing was done on a sample of naive CD8+ T cells from blood, with Jurkat cell RNA spiked in. The subset here: FACS-sorted CD8+CD4-CCR7+CD45RA+ naive T cells. The sequence was obtained from a human donor in good health. Some libraries in this study had Jurkat cell RNA spiked in. The CDR3 reads CASSYKEGFYEQYF. The CDR3 DNA reads TGTGCCAGCAGTTACAAGGAAGGGTTCTACGAGCAGTACTTC.